This is a list of T cell receptor beta chains from one sample in a study of T cell responses to AZD1222 COVID-19 vaccine. Assay used: immunoSEQ multiplex PCR; TCRdb lists only in-frame clones, some missing. The top ten clones hold less than 0.65% of a sample with 250,000 to 300,000 clones, approximately 94% of them seen once. The source was peripheral blood, collected 28 days after the second AZD1222 dose. These receptors all stem from an adult who received the AZD1222 COVID-19 vaccine. CDR3s include the opening cysteine and the closing phenylalanine or tryptophan. Each record gives: D gene, V gene, CDR3 length, clone size, J gene, CDR3 DNA, CDR3 protein. A D gene is named only where the DNA matches it firmly. Expanded clones get a size class; other rows say once, few or many, or leave the size out.

D: .
V: TRBV28
length: 14
size: .
J: TRBJ1-2
DNA: TGTGCCAGCACCCAGGGGCAGGGTTCCTATGGCTACACCTTC
CDR3: CASTQGQGSYGYTF

D: .
V: TRBV30
length: 14
size: .
J: TRBJ2-2
DNA: TGTGCCTGGAGTGTACTAGGGATGGCCGGGGAGCTGTTTTTT
CDR3: CAWSVLGMAGELFF

D: TRBD2
V: TRBV4-3
length: 14
size: .
J: TRBJ2-4
DNA: TGCGCCAGCAGCCAAGCGGGGGGAGGGAACATTCAGTACTTC
CDR3: CASSQAGGGNIQYF

D: .
V: TRBV7-6
length: 15
size: .
J: TRBJ2-2
DNA: TGTGCCAGCAGGGGGATGGCGACAAACACCGGGGAGCTGTTTTTT
CDR3: CASRGMATNTGELFF

D: .
V: TRBV7-2
length: 14
size: .
J: TRBJ2-1
DNA: TGTGCCAGCAGCCCCATAGGGCCCTTCAATGAGCAGTTCTTC
CDR3: CASSPIGPFNEQFF

D: .
V: TRBV4-3
length: 16
size: .
J: TRBJ2-3
DNA: TGCGCCAGCAGCCAAGAGTTGATCCGAAGCACAGATACGCAGTATTTT
CDR3: CASSQELIRSTDTQYF

D: .
V: TRBV9
length: 15
size: .
J: TRBJ1-5
DNA: TGTGCCAGCAGCGTAAAGACCTATAGCAATCAGCCCCAGCATTTT
CDR3: CASSVKTYSNQPQHF

D: .
V: TRBV11-2
length: 14
size: .
J: TRBJ2-3
DNA: TGTGCCAGCAGCCAACTACTACGCAGTGATACGCAGTATTTT
CDR3: CASSQLLRSDTQYF

D: .
V: TRBV6-2/TRBV6-3
length: 13
size: .
J: TRBJ1-2
DNA: TGTGCCAGCAGTTACGCGGGGGCGCATGGCTACACCTTC
CDR3: CASSYAGAHGYTF

D: .
V: TRBV5-1
length: 15
size: .
J: TRBJ2-2
DNA: TGCGCCAGCAGCTTGGGAATTGGGGGCGCCGGGGAGCTGTTTTTT
CDR3: CASSLGIGGAGELFF

D: .
V: TRBV6-5
length: 13
size: .
J: TRBJ2-3
DNA: TGTGCCAGCAGTAGGGACAACACAGATACGCAGTATTTT
CDR3: CASSRDNTDTQYF

D: .
V: TRBV21-1
length: 16
size: .
J: TRBJ2-1
DNA: TGTGCCAGCAGTAACGGGACTTACAACTCCTACAATGAGCAGTTCTTC
CDR3: CASSNGTYNSYNEQFF

D: TRBD1
V: TRBV10-3
length: 12
size: .
J: TRBJ2-3
DNA: TGTGCCGCCGGACAGGGCACAGATACGCAGTATTTT
CDR3: CAAGQGTDTQYF

D: .
V: TRBV7-2
length: 12
size: .
J: TRBJ2-1
DNA: TGTGCCAGCAGCTTAAGGCGGAATGAGCAGTTCTTC
CDR3: CASSLRRNEQFF

D: .
V: TRBV2
length: 11
size: .
J: TRBJ1-1
DNA: TGTGCCAGCATCTTGAACACTGAAGCTTTCTTT
CDR3: CASILNTEAFF

D: TRBD1
V: TRBV5-4
length: 16
size: .
J: TRBJ1-6
DNA: TGTGCCAGCAGCCCACGGACAGGGGGTGGGAATTCACCCCTCCACTTT
CDR3: CASSPRTGGGNSPLHF

D: .
V: TRBV19
length: 14
size: .
J: TRBJ2-1
DNA: TGTGCCAGTAGTCCAGGCGGCTCCTACAATGAGCAGTTCTTC
CDR3: CASSPGGSYNEQFF

D: .
V: TRBV28
length: 13
size: .
J: TRBJ1-5
DNA: TGTGCCAGCAGCCAGGGTTTACGGCAGCCCCAGCATTTT
CDR3: CASSQGLRQPQHF

D: .
V: TRBV25-1
length: 16
size: .
J: TRBJ2-3
DNA: TGTGCCCAGGGGCCGGGAGATGGGTTTCGGACAGATACGCAGTATTTT
CDR3: CAQGPGDGFRTDTQYF

D: .
V: TRBV28
length: 16
size: once
J: TRBJ1-5
DNA: TGTGCCAGCAGTTTATCCCAAAGCTATAGCAATCAGCCCCAGCATTTT
CDR3: CASSLSQSYSNQPQHF

D: .
V: TRBV18
length: 14
size: .
J: TRBJ1-5
DNA: TGTGCCAGCTCCGGAGGCGGGGTGGGTCAGCCCCAGCATTTT
CDR3: CASSGGGVGQPQHF

D: .
V: TRBV4-3
length: 17
size: .
J: TRBJ2-3
DNA: TGCGCCAGCAGCCAAGGGCGGGGGCTAGGGAGCACAGATACGCAGTATTTT
CDR3: CASSQGRGLGSTDTQYF

D: .
V: TRBV4-2
length: 20
size: .
J: TRBJ2-7
DNA: TGTGCCAGCAGCCAAGAAAGTTTCGGGGGCCGGATGACAATCTCCTACGAGCAGTACTTC
CDR3: CASSQESFGGRMTISYEQYF

D: .
V: TRBV23-1
length: 13
size: .
J: TRBJ2-7
DNA: TGCGCCAGCAGTCCGCAGGCCTACTACGAGCAGTACTTC
CDR3: CASSPQAYYEQYF

D: .
V: TRBV2
length: 14
size: .
J: TRBJ2-1
DNA: TGTGCCGGCGCTGGGGATAGCGGACCTAATGAGCAGTTCTTC
CDR3: CAGAGDSGPNEQFF

D: TRBD1
V: TRBV7-6
length: 18
size: .
J: TRBJ2-2
DNA: TGTGCCAGCAGCTTGGGGATGGGGACAGGGCCGAACACCGGGGAGCTGTTTTTT
CDR3: CASSLGMGTGPNTGELFF

D: TRBD2
V: TRBV7-2
length: 16
size: .
J: TRBJ2-1
DNA: TGTGCCAGCAGCGCCCTCAGCGGGAGAACCTACAATGAGCAGTTCTTC
CDR3: CASSALSGRTYNEQFF

D: .
V: TRBV19
length: 13
size: .
J: TRBJ1-1
DNA: TGTGCCAGTAGTATAGGGGGAAAAACTGAAGCTTTCTTT
CDR3: CASSIGGKTEAFF

D: .
V: TRBV29-1
length: 15
size: .
J: TRBJ1-2
DNA: TGCAGCGTAGAGGAAGGGGCAGGGACCAATTATGGCTACACCTTC
CDR3: CSVEEGAGTNYGYTF

D: .
V: TRBV16
length: 15
size: .
J: TRBJ2-5
DNA: TGTGCCAGCAGCCAAAGTCGAGGGTTAGGAGAGACCCAGTACTTC
CDR3: CASSQSRGLGETQYF

D: .
V: TRBV24-1
length: 13
size: .
J: TRBJ1-2
DNA: TGTGCCACATCAGGGGCAGGCTACTATGGCTACACCTTC
CDR3: CATSGAGYYGYTF

D: .
V: TRBV2
length: 14
size: .
J: TRBJ2-2
DNA: TGTGCCAGCACCCTTCTAGTTGGCACCGGGGAGCTGTTTTTT
CDR3: CASTLLVGTGELFF

D: .
V: TRBV11-2
length: 17
size: .
J: TRBJ2-7
DNA: TGTGCCAGCAGCTTAGATCATCAGGGGCTCAGCTCCTACGAGCAGTACTTC
CDR3: CASSLDHQGLSSYEQYF

D: .
V: TRBV30
length: 13
size: .
J: TRBJ1-6
DNA: TGTGCCTGGAATGCAGGGCTCAATTCACCCCTCCACTTT
CDR3: CAWNAGLNSPLHF

D: TRBD2
V: TRBV2
length: 12
size: .
J: TRBJ2-3
DNA: TGTGCCAGCAGTGAAAGAACTAGCGTTGGGTATTTT
CDR3: CASSERTSVGYF

D: .
V: TRBV5-1
length: 16
size: .
J: TRBJ2-7
DNA: TGCGCCAGCGCCCCCGGTAGGGGTGGTAGGTCCTACGAGCAGTACTTC
CDR3: CASAPGRGGRSYEQYF

D: .
V: TRBV3-1/TRBV3-2
length: 14
size: .
J: TRBJ1-5
DNA: TGTGCCAGCAGCCAATTCGGGGGAAATCAGCCCCAGCATTTT
CDR3: CASSQFGGNQPQHF

D: TRBD1
V: TRBV28
length: 16
size: .
J: TRBJ1-5
DNA: TGTGCCAGCAGATTATTTCGACAGGGGCCCAATCAGCCCCAGCATTTT
CDR3: CASRLFRQGPNQPQHF

D: TRBD2
V: TRBV5-4
length: 18
size: .
J: TRBJ2-3
DNA: TGTGCCAGCATCGAGAGCCCCGGGACTAGCGAGAGAACAGATACGCAGTATTTT
CDR3: CASIESPGTSERTDTQYF

D: .
V: TRBV2
length: 17
size: .
J: TRBJ1-6
DNA: TGTGCCAGCAGTGACCCTCGCCGGGAAACCTATAATTCACCCCTCCACTTT
CDR3: CASSDPRRETYNSPLHF

D: .
V: TRBV7-9
length: 14
size: .
J: TRBJ2-5
DNA: TGTGCCAGCAGCTCTTCGATCCTCCAAGAGACCCAGTACTTC
CDR3: CASSSSILQETQYF

D: .
V: TRBV15
length: 16
size: .
J: TRBJ2-2
DNA: TGTGCCACCAGCAGGGAGCTGGGGGTAAACACCGGGGAGCTGTTTTTT
CDR3: CATSRELGVNTGELFF